The source of this T cell receptor (beta chain) is a study of blood T cell repertoires in COVID-19. The germline V gene has CDR1 MNHNS and CDR2 SASEGT. There are 18 residues in the CDR3. The germline V and J ends were trimmed by 4 bases and 0 bases, with 18 bases remaining between them. Enrolled during active infection, Seattle patients were then followed longitudinally. Assay used: immunoSEQ multiplex PCR; TCRdb lists only in-frame clones, some missing. The table has fewer than 200,000 clones, 65% to 90% seen once. This TCR came from a middle-aged woman with COVID-19, enrolled during active disease. V and J are TRBV6-1 and TRBJ2-2; weak D call: TRBD1 (6 bases). Sequencing was carried out using peripheral blood. As DNA, the CDR3 is TGTGCCAGCAGTGTGCGACCGACAGGAATCGCGAACACCGGGGAGCTGTTTTTT. The encoded protein is CASSVRPTGIANTGELFF.